Sequencing of this TCR beta chain was carried out in a study of cytomegalovirus exposure and HLA in healthy donors. Both 60 Vbeta primers and 13 Jbeta primers went into the PCR. Clones were read by immunoSEQ multiplex PCR, and TCRdb kept only the in-frame ones, dropping some. The sample comprises over 70,000 clones, over 60% of which are singletons, and 3.7% rests with the top ten. Worth noting for this clone: Antigen specificity is unknown.

This CDR3 spans 15 amino acids. Germline CDR1 is KGHSH and CDR2 is LQKENI. The V end lost 1 base, the J end lost 0 bases, and 9 bases lay between the germline ends. Study-wide results and limits: The study listed around 150 cytomegalovirus-associated TCR beta chains.

This clonotype was sampled from a young man in good health and CMV-seronegative. This chain joins TRBV18 and TRBJ1-1; D is uncertain. The sample consisted of PBMCs. CDR3 region: CASSPRPQVNTEAFF. CDR3 DNA sequence: TGTGCCAGCTCACCACGCCCGCAGGTGAACACTGAAGCTTTCTTT.